Sequencing of this TCR beta chain was carried out in a study of T-cell memory formation after mild COVID-19. Study outcomes and limitations: CD4+ clones that contracted lay mainly in CM and EM; CD8+ ones lay in EMRA.

Unmatched junction bases numbered 7, after V lost 4 bases and J lost 3 bases. CDR1 SGHRS and CDR2 YFSETQ come from the germline V gene. The CDR3 has 16 residues. MiXCR, run by TCRdb on the 5' RACE reads, gives a single entry per CDR3 protein. The sample yields 500,000 to 650,000 distinct CDR3 sequences, 20% to 25% seen once. On this clonotype itself: What it binds is unknown.

The chain has TRBV5-1 and TRBJ2-2, with 9 bases aligning to TRBD2. The receptor comes from an adult woman who had mild COVID-19 (a few samples of this study predate the infection). Cell type and time point are not known. The sequencing input was PBMCs or a T cell subset sorted from them (not recorded which). CDR3 sequence: CASSPERGVDTGELFF. The CDR3 bases are TGCGCCAGCAGCCCGGAGCGGGGGGTCGACACCGGGGAGCTGTTTTTT.